These T cell receptor beta chains were read from a single sample in a study of shared clonotypes between healthy human individuals. Sequencing used immunoSEQ multiplex PCR; TCRdb keeps in-frame clones, though not all of them. Here the sample spans about 800,000 clones, roughly 96% being singletons. The specimen sequenced was naive CD8+ T cells sorted from blood. Source of these receptors: a man in his thirties or forties in good health. The CDR3 runs from the conserved cysteine through the conserved F or W. Fields, in order: CDR3 DNA, CDR3 protein, clone size, D gene, J gene, V gene. D genes are given only for firm matches. For some rows the clone size is stated as once, few or many, or as a class when expanded; others skip it.

TGTGCCAGCAGTTTACTCGGGGGTGATTCCGAGCAGTACTTC CASSLLGGDSEQYF - - TRBJ2-7 TRBV28
TGTGCCATCAGTGGACTCCCCGCGAAGGGGGCTAGCACAGATACGCAGTATTTT CAISGLPAKGASTDTQYF - TRBD1 TRBJ2-3 TRBV10-3
TGTGCCAGCAGTTCAAAACTCCGGGACAGGTTCGCCTACGAGCAGTACTTC CASSSKLRDRFAYEQYF - TRBD1 TRBJ2-7 TRBV28
TGCGCCAGCAGCCCTACAAGCACAGATACGCAGTATTTT CASSPTSTDTQYF - - TRBJ2-3 TRBV10-2
TGTGCCAGCAGCTTAGATGTACTCGGACAGCCAACTAATGAAAAACTGTTTTTT CASSLDVLGQPTNEKLFF - - TRBJ1-4 TRBV7-8
TGTGCCAGCAGCTTAGCAAGGTTAGAGGACACTGAAGCTTTCTTT CASSLARLEDTEAFF - - TRBJ1-1 TRBV7-9
TGTGCCAGCAGTAAAGGCCCGTATAGCTATGGCTACACCTTC CASSKGPYSYGYTF - - TRBJ1-2 TRBV6-1
TGTGCCAGCAGCCCGATCTTGGGTAGGCACACCGGGGAGCTGTTTTTT CASSPILGRHTGELFF - - TRBJ2-2 TRBV7-2
TGTGCCAGCAGTTTAACCGTCGGGAACACTGAAGCTTTCTTT CASSLTVGNTEAFF once - TRBJ1-1 TRBV27
TGCGCCAGCAGCTCGGGGACTAGCGGAGCAGATACGCAGTATTTT CASSSGTSGADTQYF - TRBD2 TRBJ2-3 TRBV5-1
TGTGCACATCAGAGTATGAACACTGAAGCTTTCTTT CAHQSMNTEAFF - - TRBJ1-1 TRBV6-6
TGTGCCAGCAGTTTGACAGGCCAAGGGCCTTACGAGCAGTACTTC CASSLTGQGPYEQYF - - TRBJ2-7 TRBV27
TGTGCCAGCAGCCCCCGTGGGGACAGAGAAAAACTGTTTTTT CASSPRGDREKLFF - TRBD1 TRBJ1-4 TRBV9
TGTGCCAGCAGCTACCTAGGGGGCGAGCAGTACTTC CASSYLGGEQYF - - TRBJ2-7 TRBV7-9
TGTGCCAGCAGCATAGCCGACCTTAGTAGGTCCCACGAGCAGTACTTC CASSIADLSRSHEQYF - - TRBJ2-7 TRBV6-6
TGTGCCAGCAGTTACACTGGGGGCCGCACTGAAGCTTTCTTT CASSYTGGRTEAFF - - TRBJ1-1 TRBV6-5
TGTGCCAGCAGTTCTTACACGCACTCCTACGAGCAGTACTTC CASSSYTHSYEQYF - - TRBJ2-7 TRBV27
TGTGCCAGCAGCTTATCGGGGGCAGTCTACGAGCAGTACTTC CASSLSGAVYEQYF once - TRBJ2-7 TRBV27
TGTGCCAGCAGCTTAGCTCTGAGGCGGCAGCGGGCTGGCTCCTACGAGCAGTACTTC CASSLALRRQRAGSYEQYF - - TRBJ2-7 TRBV7-8
TGCAGCGTTTCGGGCGCCCCGATTCAAGGGGGTTACAATGAGCAGTTCTTC CSVSGAPIQGGYNEQFF - - TRBJ2-1 TRBV29-1
TGTGCCAGCAGCCCCGATCTAGCGGGCGACAATGAGCAGTTCTTC CASSPDLAGDNEQFF - TRBD2 TRBJ2-1 TRBV27
TGTGCCAGCAGACACGGGACAGGGGGTGAAAAACTGTTTTTT CASRHGTGGEKLFF - TRBD1 TRBJ1-4 TRBV6-5